These T cell receptor beta chains were read from a single sample in a study of Graves' ophthalmopathy and Graves' hyperthyroidism. TCRdb itself ran the multiplex PCR reads through MiXCR, one entry per CDR3 protein. This table holds roughly 400,000 distinct CDR3 sequences, 15% to 20% found once. The sample taken for sequencing was peripheral blood. The receptors were gathered from an adult woman with stable Graves' hyperthyroidism. Both conserved end residues are part of each CDR3. The order of the fields is clone size, V gene, J gene, D gene, CDR3 protein, CDR3 DNA. A D gene is named only where the DNA matches it firmly. Clone size is given for some rows only: seen once, a few or many times, or a class if the clone is expanded.

size: .; V: TRBV12-5; J: TRBJ2-5; D: TRBD1; CDR3: CASGSGTGWATQYF; DNA: TGTGCTAGTGGCTCCGGGACAGGGTGGGCGACCCAGTACTTC
size: many; V: TRBV5-1; J: TRBJ1-1; D: .; CDR3: CASSWTAPGAEAFF; DNA: TGCGCCAGCAGCTGGACGGCGCCTGGGGCTGAAGCTTTCTTT
size: many; V: TRBV15; J: TRBJ1-1; D: TRBD1; CDR3: CATSRPGQRNTEAFF; DNA: TGTGCCACCAGCAGACCGGGACAGAGGAACACTGAAGCTTTCTTT
size: .; V: TRBV7-9; J: TRBJ1-1; D: .; CDR3: CASSFGSTEAFF; DNA: TGTGCCAGCAGCTTTGGCAGCACTGAAGCTTTCTTT
size: many; V: TRBV12-3/TRBV12-4; J: TRBJ2-4; D: .; CDR3: CASSGLEVSKNIQYF; DNA: TGTGCCAGCAGTGGTCTCGAGGTTTCCAAAAACATTCAGTACTTC
size: .; V: TRBV20-1; J: TRBJ2-7; D: .; CDR3: CSTRPWGASYEQYF; DNA: TGCAGTACCCGACCATGGGGGGCTTCCTACGAGCAGTACTTC
size: many; V: TRBV19; J: TRBJ2-5; D: .; CDR3: CASSIKRKETQYF; DNA: TGTGCCAGTAGTATTAAGCGGAAAGAGACCCAGTACTTC
size: many; V: TRBV7-8; J: TRBJ1-1; D: .; CDR3: CASSFGVSNTEAFF; DNA: TGTGCCAGCAGCTTCGGGGTCTCGAACACTGAAGCTTTCTTT
size: .; V: TRBV4-1; J: TRBJ1-6; D: .; CDR3: CASSLDAGTDYNSPLHF; DNA: TGCGCCAGCAGCCTAGACGCCGGGACGGACTATAATTCACCCCTCCACTTT
size: many; V: TRBV24-1; J: TRBJ2-5; D: TRBD1; CDR3: CATSPTTGAETQYF; DNA: TGTGCCACCAGTCCAACGACAGGGGCAGAGACCCAGTACTTC
size: many; V: TRBV28; J: TRBJ2-5; D: .; CDR3: CASSLRGLRTLGQTQYF; DNA: TGTGCCAGCAGTTTGAGGGGCCTGAGGACTCTTGGGCAGACCCAGTACTTC
size: .; V: TRBV7-8; J: TRBJ2-2; D: .; CDR3: CASSSRGELFF; DNA: TGTGCCAGCAGCAGCAGGGGGGAGCTGTTTTTT
size: many; V: TRBV19; J: TRBJ2-7; D: .; CDR3: CASSIRHGKVYEQYF; DNA: TGTGCCAGTAGTATAAGGCACGGGAAGGTCTACGAGCAGTACTTC
size: few; V: TRBV4-2; J: TRBJ2-1; D: .; CDR3: CASSQELASSYNEQFF; DNA: TGTGCCAGCAGCCAAGAACTAGCTAGCTCCTACAATGAGCAGTTCTTC
size: many; V: TRBV6-2/TRBV6-3; J: TRBJ2-2; D: .; CDR3: CASRSTGLIAGELFF; DNA: TGTGCCAGCAGATCAACAGGGTTAATCGCCGGGGAGCTGTTTTTT
size: .; V: TRBV6-1; J: TRBJ1-1; D: .; CDR3: CASHYATEAFF; DNA: TGTGCCAGCCACTACGCCACTGAAGCTTTCTTT
size: .; V: TRBV7-9; J: TRBJ1-6; D: TRBD1; CDR3: CASSSRTGLGNSPLHF; DNA: TGTGCCAGCAGCTCCAGGACAGGGCTTGGTAATTCACCCCTCCACTTT
size: many; V: TRBV27; J: TRBJ2-7; D: .; CDR3: CASTRTGQGGSYEQYF; DNA: TGTGCCAGCACCCGAACCGGGCAGGGAGGCTCCTACGAGCAGTACTTC
size: many; V: TRBV12-3/TRBV12-4; J: TRBJ1-5; D: .; CDR3: CASSPRDHSNQPQHF; DNA: TGTGCCAGTAGCCCACGGGATCATAGCAATCAGCCCCAGCATTTT
size: many; V: TRBV11-2; J: TRBJ2-7; D: TRBD2; CDR3: CASSLVAGGSGEQYF; DNA: TGTGCCAGCAGCTTAGTAGCGGGGGGTTCCGGTGAGCAGTACTTC
size: many; V: TRBV6-4; J: TRBJ2-7; D: .; CDR3: CASRPGGGVVGSYEQYF; DNA: TGTGCCAGCAGGCCAGGCGGCGGAGTGGTGGGCTCCTACGAGCAGTACTTC
size: many; V: TRBV15; J: TRBJ1-5; D: .; CDR3: CATSRESPNQPQHF; DNA: TGTGCCACCAGCAGAGAGTCCCCTAATCAGCCCCAGCATTTT
size: many; V: TRBV6-2/TRBV6-3; J: TRBJ1-2; D: .; CDR3: CASSPSVSFYYGYTF; DNA: TGTGCCAGCAGCCCTTCCGTCAGCTTCTACTATGGCTACACCTTC
size: .; V: TRBV10-3; J: TRBJ1-1; D: .; CDR3: CAISDRGTEAFF; DNA: TGTGCCATCAGTGATCGGGGGACTGAAGCTTTCTTT
size: many; V: TRBV27; J: TRBJ2-7; D: .; CDR3: CASSHRWGPPYEQYF; DNA: TGTGCCAGCAGTCATCGCTGGGGGCCCCCCTACGAGCAGTACTTC
size: many; V: TRBV5-1; J: TRBJ2-7; D: TRBD2; CDR3: CASSPPSGTSGHEQYF; DNA: TGCGCCAGCAGCCCCCCCTCCGGGACTAGCGGTCACGAGCAGTACTTC
size: many; V: TRBV20-1; J: TRBJ1-2; D: .; CDR3: CSARDIKRLEGYTF; DNA: TGCAGTGCTAGAGATATAAAACGGCTAGAGGGCTACACCTTC
size: once; V: TRBV12-3/TRBV12-4; J: TRBJ1-3; D: TRBD1; CDR3: CASSLDRTLSGNTIYF; DNA: TGTGCCAGCAGTTTGGACAGGACACTCTCTGGAAACACCATATATTTT
size: many; V: TRBV20-1; J: TRBJ2-7; D: .; CDR3: CSARVGELYEQYF; DNA: TGCAGTGCTAGAGTGGGCGAGCTCTACGAGCAGTACTTC
size: few; V: TRBV6-2/TRBV6-3; J: TRBJ2-2; D: TRBD1; CDR3: CASSYSPPGQGYRGELFF; DNA: TGTGCCAGCAGTTACTCACCCCCGGGACAGGGCTATCGTGGGGAGCTGTTTTTT
size: .; V: TRBV12-3/TRBV12-4; J: TRBJ1-2; D: .; CDR3: CASSNRVNYGYTF; DNA: TGTGCCAGCAGCAACAGGGTTAACTATGGCTACACCTTC
size: many; V: TRBV24-1; J: TRBJ2-5; D: .; CDR3: CAIQTSSAQETQYF; DNA: TGTGCCATCCAAACGAGTAGCGCCCAAGAGACCCAGTACTTC
size: few; V: TRBV12-3/TRBV12-4; J: TRBJ2-2; D: .; CDR3: CASQIVGGNTGELFF; DNA: TGTGCCAGTCAAATTGTGGGAGGGAACACCGGGGAGCTGTTTTTT
size: many; V: TRBV5-5; J: TRBJ2-7; D: .; CDR3: CASSFGTLGQYF; DNA: TGTGCCAGCAGCTTTGGAACTCTAGGGCAGTACTTC
size: few; V: TRBV5-1; J: TRBJ2-2; D: TRBD1; CDR3: CASSLARTGGTGELFF; DNA: TGCGCCAGCAGCTTGGCACGGACAGGGGGCACCGGGGAGCTGTTTTTT
size: many; V: TRBV29-1; J: TRBJ1-1; D: .; CDR3: CSGKAGTHTEAFF; DNA: TGCAGCGGAAAGGCAGGGACCCACACTGAAGCTTTCTTT
size: many; V: TRBV28; J: TRBJ2-6; D: .; CDR3: CASTVGLTNSGANVLTF; DNA: TGTGCCAGCACCGTGGGACTTACCAACTCTGGGGCCAACGTCCTGACTTTC
size: .; V: TRBV13; J: TRBJ1-6; D: .; CDR3: CASSLGRRNSPLHF; DNA: TGTGCCAGCAGCTTGGGCCGGAGAAATTCACCCCTCCACTTT
size: many; V: TRBV30; J: TRBJ1-1; D: .; CDR3: CAWSVRMNTEAFF; DNA: TGTGCCTGGAGTGTACGTATGAACACTGAAGCTTTCTTT
size: .; V: TRBV19; J: TRBJ2-4; D: .; CDR3: CASSPPWQNIQYF; DNA: TGTGCCAGTAGTCCCCCATGGCAAAACATTCAGTACTTC
size: .; V: TRBV7-8; J: TRBJ2-5; D: .; CDR3: CASSPGKGQETQYF; DNA: TGTGCCAGCTCGCCGGGGAAGGGCCAAGAGACCCAGTACTTC